This T cell receptor beta chain was obtained from a study of T cells in Graves' hyperthyroidism and ophthalmopathy. Study summary: Peripheral blood was collected at initial diagnosis, before any treatment.

The TCR beta CDR3 regions underwent amplification using RNA transcripts as the source. The HTBI set primed first-round TCR CDR3 RT-PCR. TCRdb independently ran MiXCR on the multiplex PCR reads; one entry per CDR3 protein. The table shows approximately 630,000 distinct CDR3 sequences, with around 15% occurring only once. This clonotype was seen ten or more times. The CDR3 loop spans 15 amino acids. Trimming shortened V by 6 bases and J by 6 bases, and 18 bases separated the two germline ends. The germline V gene encodes CDR1 SGHTA and CDR2 FQGTGA. The authors obtained PBMCs from 9 to 10 ml of fresh peripheral blood.

Sequenced material: blood. The chain recombines TRBV7-3 with TRBJ2-1; D perhaps matches TRBD1 (5 bases). This receptor was taken from a woman in her 30s with Graves' hyperthyroidism. The CDR3, as DNA: TGTGCCAGCAGTCCCAGTGTGGGGCTACCCAATGAGCAGTTCTTC. This translates into CASSPSVGLPNEQFF. Using reference TRBV7-3 and TRBJ2-1 for the parts outside the CDR3, the full variable domain is GAGVSQTPSNKVTEKGKYVELRCDPISGHTALYWYRQSLGQGPEFLIYFQGTGAADDSGLPNDRFFAVRPEGSVSTLKIQRTERGDSAVYLCASSPSVGLPNEQFFGPGTRLTVL.